Below are 15 T cell receptor beta chains sequenced from a single sample in a study of T cells in Graves' hyperthyroidism and ophthalmopathy. Regions amplified from RNA transcripts were the TCR beta CDR3 regions. HTBI primers were employed in a first-round RT-PCR of the TCR CDR3. MiXCR was run by TCRdb on the multiplex PCR reads, yielding one entry per CDR3 protein. The table shows 550,000 to 600,000 distinct CDR3 sequences, with 13% to 15% occurring only once. The source material was blood. These receptor sequences come from a woman in her late teens or twenties with Graves' ophthalmopathy.

This clonotype was found many times. The V call is TRBV7-9, the J call TRBJ2-5; 13 bases are a match to TRBD2. V shed 7 bases and J 6 bases; nucleotides not matched to a gene: 11. This CDR3 is built from 16 residues. Germline V gene sequence: CDR1 SEHNR, CDR2 FQNEAQ (reference sequence). The CDR3 spells CASNPRTSGSLKTQYF. For the CDR3, the DNA is TGTGCCAGCAACCCCCGGACTAGCGGGAGTCTGAAGACCCAGTACTTC.

This rearrangement joins TRBV27 to TRBJ1-5; 9 bases line up with TRBD1. Trimming removed 6 bases from V and 2 bases from J; junction bases left unmatched: 11. Germline V gene sequence: CDR1 MNHEY, CDR2 SMNVEV (reference sequence). The CDR3 is 17 residues long. The CDR3 reads CASSPGQGRGGNQPQHF. The CDR3 DNA reads TGTGCCAGCAGCCCCGGACAGGGGCGGGGTGGCAATCAGCCCCAGCATTTT.

The chain recombines TRBV6-2 or TRBV6-3 with TRBJ1-2; 9 bases fit TRBD1. V lost 6 bases, J lost 3 bases, and 8 bases stayed unmatched. The CDR3 extends over 15 amino acids. Germline lookup yields CDR1 MNHEY and CDR2 SVGEGT. The CDR3 spells CASSLQGAQDYGYTF. CDR3 DNA sequence: TGTGCCAGCAGCTTACAGGGGGCGCAGGACTATGGCTACACCTTC.

This clonotype was recorded at least ten times. The chain uses TRBV6-1 and TRBJ1-1; D might be TRBD1 (6 bases). V was cut by 7 bases and J by 5 bases, with 14 bases left in between. Germline CDR1 is MNHNS and CDR2 is SASEGT. The CDR3 runs to 13 residues. In DNA, the CDR3 is TGTGCCAGCACCCTACAGGGTCGTACTGAAGCTTTCTTT. Protein: CASTLQGRTEAFF.

The chain is built from TRBV2 and TRBJ2-3; D is undetermined. CDR1 SNHLY and CDR2 FYNNEI come from the germline V gene. The V end was cut by 3 bases, the J end by 4 bases, with 11 bases between. CDR3 length: 14 amino acids. CDR3: CASSDFEGPDTQYF. For the CDR3, the DNA is TGTGCCAGCAGTGATTTTGAAGGCCCAGATACGCAGTATTTT.

The V call is TRBV27, the J call TRBJ1-5; 8 bases map to TRBD1. Germline assignment: CDR1 MNHEY and CDR2 SMNVEV (reference sequence). This CDR3 region has 12 residues. V lost 9 bases, J lost 6 bases, and 4 bases stayed unmatched. The chain's CDR3 is CASQTGAQPQHF. The CDR3, as DNA: TGTGCCAGTCAGACAGGGGCTCAGCCCCAGCATTTT.

This clonotype was detected many times. J is TRBJ2-3 and V is TRBV20-1; D not certain. From germline, CDR1 is DFQATT and CDR2 SNEGSKA (reference sequence). The CDR3 runs 15 residues. Trimming removed 1 base from V and 8 bases from J, with 19 bases in between. The CDR3 here is CSARAAFMTKGTQYF. In DNA, the CDR3 is TGCAGTGCTAGAGCGGCTTTTATGACGAAGGGTACGCAGTATTTT.

This clonotype was detected many times. The genes are TRBV2 and TRBJ1-2; TRBD1 matches at 9 bases. The CDR3 contains 13 residues. Germline V lookup: CDR1 SNHLY, CDR2 FYNNEI. Trimming cost V 6 bases and J 8 bases; bases outside gene matches: 7. Here the CDR3 reads CASRKQGAEGYTF. CDR3 coding DNA: TGTGCCAGCAGGAAACAGGGGGCGGAAGGCTACACCTTC.

This clonotype has more than one count but fewer than ten. The chain joins TRBV6-1 to TRBJ1-1; D gene ambiguous. CDR3 size: 13 residues. Germline V gives CDR1 MNHNS, CDR2 SASEGT. Trimming stripped 8 bases from V and 1 base from J, with 11 bases between. DNA of the CDR3: TGTGCCAGCCTAGGGTACGGGAACACTGAAGCTTTCTTT. The encoded protein is CASLGYGNTEAFF.

This clonotype occurred many times. The J gene is TRBJ1-4, the V gene TRBV3-1, with D possibly matching TRBD1 (6 bases). This CDR3 comprises 17 residues. Between the trimmed V and J ends, which lost 1 base and 0 bases, there was a span of 12 bases. Germline loops: CDR1 LGHDT, CDR2 YNNKEL (reference sequence). The CDR3, as DNA: TGTGCCAGCAGCCAAGGATGGACAGCCACAACTAATGAAAAACTGTTTTTT. Encoded protein: CASSQGWTATTNEKLFF. The full variable domain, completed using reference TRBV3-1 and TRBJ1-4, is DTAVSQTPKYLVTQMGNDKSIKCEQNLGHDTMYWYKQDSKKFLKIMFSYNNKELIINETVPNRFSPKSPDKAHLNLHINSLELGDSAVYFCASSQGWTATTNEKLFFGSGTQLSVL.

This clonotype occurred many times. The chain couples TRBV2 to TRBJ2-1; 8 positions agree with TRBD2. CDR3 length: 16 residues. Germline V gene lookup returns CDR1 SNHLY and CDR2 FYNNEI. V shed 1 base and J 4 bases; nucleotides not matched to a gene: 6. CDR3 residues: CASSEEASGYYNEQFF. The CDR3 DNA reads as TGTGCCAGCAGTGAAGAGGCTAGCGGGTATTACAATGAGCAGTTCTTC.

As to this clonotype: One base away lies a much larger clone, so this may be a sequencing read error. The rearrangement joins TRBV7-8 to TRBJ2-2; D might be TRBD2 (6 bases). Per the germline V gene, CDR1 is SGHVS and CDR2 is FQNEAQ. The CDR3 is 14 residues long. The chain's CDR3 is CASSSGLYTRELFF. In nucleotides, the CDR3 is TGTGCCAGCAGCTCGGGACTGTACACCAGGGAGCTGTTTTTT.

The CDR3: CASSQDRHRVVTEAFF. DNA for the CDR3: TGTGCCAGCAGCCAAGATCGACACAGGGTAGTGACTGAAGCTTTCTTT. The chain combines TRBV4-2 with TRBJ1-1; TRBD1 is a possible D gene (6 bases). The CDR3 runs 16 residues. In germline, CDR1 is LGHNA, CDR2 YNFKEQ. Trimming took off 0 bases at V and 5 bases at J, with 16 bases between the two ends.

This clonotype was detected only a few times. CDR3 in amino acids: CASSHPMEGLAGGPDEQYF. The CDR3, as DNA: TGTGCCAGCAGCCACCCCATGGAGGGACTAGCGGGAGGGCCCGACGAGCAGTACTTC. The gene calls are TRBV3-1 and TRBJ2-7; 16 bases are a match to TRBD2. CDR1 is LGHDT, CDR2 YNNKEL, per germline (reference sequence). The junction had 13 bases not matched to a gene; V was cut back by 3 bases and J by 5 bases. The CDR3 totals 19 residues.

This clonotype came up many times. This rearrangement joins TRBV20-1 to TRBJ2-7; 9 positions agree with TRBD1. The CDR3 runs 15 residues. V was pared by 3 bases and J by 4 bases, with 10 bases of the junction left unmatched. From germline, CDR1 is DFQATT and CDR2 SNEGSKA (reference sequence). The CDR3 nucleotides read TGCAGTGCTAGCTATACCGGGACAGGGCGGTACGAGCAGTACTTC. Protein sequence: CSASYTGTGRYEQYF.